The T cell receptor beta chain under discussion was sequenced for a study of shared clonotypes between healthy human individuals. At the level of the study: The cohort had two women and a few men, ages 18 to 49. The study's findings and limits: The expectation was that sequencing depth would affect clonotype sharing among donors.

In this sample, this clone turned up a few times. Its specificity is unknown. Assay execution proceeded at the deep level. Replicate PCRs run on sorted subsets employed 200 ng DNA, 25,000 to 35,000 T cell genomes. Here immunoSEQ multiplex PCR was the method, and the copy in TCRdb shows in-frame clones only, minus some. The sample contains 98,000 or so clones, approximately 70% of which appear only once. The CDR3 totals 12 residues. The chain recombines TRBV12-2 with TRBJ2-7. TRBV12-2 represents a pseudogene. This receptor was identified in a woman in her twenties or thirties in good health. Sequenced sample: memory CD8+ T cells sorted from blood. The sample's subset: CD45RO+ cells pooled with CCR7-negative TemRA cells. Written as DNA, the CDR3 is TGTGCAAGTCGCTTAGGTGGCTACGAGCAGTACTTC. Its translation is CASRLGGYEQYF.